Given below is one T cell receptor (beta chain) in context. The source of the sample is a study of cytomegalovirus exposure and HLA in healthy donors. PCR was performed using 60 Vbeta and 13 Jbeta primers. Method: immunoSEQ multiplex PCR; TCRdb's copy keeps in-frame clones and lacks some. Altogether more than 130,000 clones are present, roughly 77% being singletons, with the ten largest covering about 2.2%. Healthy bone marrow donors supplied every sample. CDR1 and CDR2 (germline): GTSNPN, SVGIG (reference sequence). The CDR3 sequence is 12 residues long. The V gene lost 2 bases and the J gene lost 10 bases, with 12 bases spanning the gap.

Material: PBMCs. The clonotype was recovered from a man aged 30-40 years in good health and CMV-seronegative. The rearrangement uses TRBV30 and TRBJ2-1; D gene unclear. The DNA for the CDR3 is TGTGCCTGGAGTTCGTTATCACAGGAGCAGTTCTTC. The encoded protein is CAWSSLSQEQFF.